The clone carrying this T cell receptor beta chain was detected a few times. This sample stems from a study of blood T cell repertoires in COVID-19. Study in general: T cells, B-cell-depleted T cells, or PBMCs supplied cDNA or gDNA.

Profiled with immunoSEQ multiplex PCR; TCRdb holds only in-frame clones, not every one. This table holds fewer than 300,000 clones, around 85% found once. Across under 25 US areas, participants ranged in age from about 18 to 90 years. The recovered donors of Cohort 3 showed two negative PCRs, clearance, or symptom resolution. The CDR3 runs 13 residues. V lost 2 bases to trimming and J lost 3 bases, with 7 bases between them. Germline assignment: CDR1 MNHEY and CDR2 SVGAGI. The chain is built from TRBV6-5 and TRBJ1-1, with D hard to call. The receptor was derived from a woman aged 30 to 39 who had recovered from COVID-19. Source material: PBMCs or T cells enriched from blood (not recorded which). The CDR3 is CASSYAGDTEAFF. The DNA for the CDR3 is TGTGCCAGCAGTTACGCGGGTGACACTGAAGCTTTCTTT.